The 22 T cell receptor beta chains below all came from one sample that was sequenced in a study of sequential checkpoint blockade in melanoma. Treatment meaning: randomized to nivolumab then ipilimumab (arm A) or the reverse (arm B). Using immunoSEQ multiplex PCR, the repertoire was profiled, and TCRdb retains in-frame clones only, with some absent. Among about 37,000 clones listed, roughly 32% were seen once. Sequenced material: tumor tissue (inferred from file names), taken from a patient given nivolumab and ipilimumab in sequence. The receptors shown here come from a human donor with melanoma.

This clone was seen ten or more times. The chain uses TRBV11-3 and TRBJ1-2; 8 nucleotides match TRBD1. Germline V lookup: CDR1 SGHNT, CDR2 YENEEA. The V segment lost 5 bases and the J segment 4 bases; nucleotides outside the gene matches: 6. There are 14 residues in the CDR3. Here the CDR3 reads CASSEGTGPYGYTF. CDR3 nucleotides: TGTGCCAGCAGCGAAGGGACAGGACCCTATGGCTACACCTTC.

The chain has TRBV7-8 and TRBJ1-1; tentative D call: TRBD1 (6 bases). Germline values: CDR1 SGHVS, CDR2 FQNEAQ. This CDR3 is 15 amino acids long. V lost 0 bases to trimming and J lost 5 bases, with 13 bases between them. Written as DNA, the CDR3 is TGTGCCAGCAGCTTAGCGAACAGGGTAAGAACTGAAGCTTTCTTT. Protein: CASSLANRVRTEAFF.

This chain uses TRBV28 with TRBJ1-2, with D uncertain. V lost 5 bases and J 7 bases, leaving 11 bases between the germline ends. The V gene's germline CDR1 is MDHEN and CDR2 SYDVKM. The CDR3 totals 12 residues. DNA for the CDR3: TGTGCCAGCAGTGCCGGAGGCGGTGGCTACACCTTC. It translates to CASSAGGGGYTF.

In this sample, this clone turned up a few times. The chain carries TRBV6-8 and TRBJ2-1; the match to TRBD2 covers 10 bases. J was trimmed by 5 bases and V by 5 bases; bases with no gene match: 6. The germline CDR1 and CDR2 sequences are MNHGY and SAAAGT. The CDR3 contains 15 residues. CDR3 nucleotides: TGTGCCAGCAGTACCGGGACTAGCGCTAACAATGAGCAGTTCTTC. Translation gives CASSTGTSANNEQFF.

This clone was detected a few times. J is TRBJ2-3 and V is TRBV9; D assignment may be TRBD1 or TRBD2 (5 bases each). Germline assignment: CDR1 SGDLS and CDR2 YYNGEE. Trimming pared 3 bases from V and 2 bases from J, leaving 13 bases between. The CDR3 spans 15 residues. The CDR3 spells CASSARGGYTDTQYF. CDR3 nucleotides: TGTGCCAGCAGCGCCCGGGGCGGATACACAGATACGCAGTATTTT.

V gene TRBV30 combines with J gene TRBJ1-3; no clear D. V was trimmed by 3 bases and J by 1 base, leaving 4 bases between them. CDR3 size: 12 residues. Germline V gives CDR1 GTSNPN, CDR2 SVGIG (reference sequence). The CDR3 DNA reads TGTGCCTGGAGGGGGTCTGGAAACACCATATATTTT. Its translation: CAWRGSGNTIYF.

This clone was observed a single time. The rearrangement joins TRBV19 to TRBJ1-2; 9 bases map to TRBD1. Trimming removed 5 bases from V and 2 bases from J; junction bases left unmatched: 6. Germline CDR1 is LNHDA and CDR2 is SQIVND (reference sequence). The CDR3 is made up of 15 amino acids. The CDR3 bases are TGTGCCAGTAGTCGTGGACAGGGGAGGAACTATGGCTACACCTTC. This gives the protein CASSRGQGRNYGYTF.

Here the CDR3 reads CASTGTERGYTF. The CDR3 nucleotides are TGTGCCAGCACCGGGACCGAGAGGGGCTACACCTTC. The V call is TRBV9, the J call TRBJ1-2; TRBD1 is a possible D gene (5 bases). The CDR3 covers 12 residues. Germline values: CDR1 SGDLS, CDR2 YYNGEE. V shed 6 bases and J shed 8 bases, with 14 bases lying between them.

Here the CDR3 reads CASTRTSGTLTNEQFF. The CDR3 DNA reads TGCGCCAGCACTAGGACTAGCGGGACCCTCACCAATGAGCAGTTCTTC. The V call is TRBV10-2, the J call TRBJ2-1, with 12 bases that match TRBD2. The CDR3 consists of 16 residues. Germline CDR1 reads WSHSY; CDR2 reads SAAADI. V gave up 7 bases and J gave up 6 bases; unmatched junction bases: 10.

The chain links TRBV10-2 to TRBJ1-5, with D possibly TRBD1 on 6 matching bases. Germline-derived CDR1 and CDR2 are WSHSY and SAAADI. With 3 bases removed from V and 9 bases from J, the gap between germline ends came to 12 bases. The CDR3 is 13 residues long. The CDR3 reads CASSEQGRGPQHF. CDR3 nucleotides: TGCGCCAGCAGTGAACAGGGAAGAGGGCCCCAGCATTTT.

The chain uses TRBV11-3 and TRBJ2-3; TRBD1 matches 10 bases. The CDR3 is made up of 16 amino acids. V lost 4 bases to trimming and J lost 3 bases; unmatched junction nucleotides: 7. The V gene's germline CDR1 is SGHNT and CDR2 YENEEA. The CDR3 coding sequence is TGTGCCAGCAGCTCCCAACCGGGACAGGGGACAGATACGCAGTATTTT. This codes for CASSSQPGQGTDTQYF.

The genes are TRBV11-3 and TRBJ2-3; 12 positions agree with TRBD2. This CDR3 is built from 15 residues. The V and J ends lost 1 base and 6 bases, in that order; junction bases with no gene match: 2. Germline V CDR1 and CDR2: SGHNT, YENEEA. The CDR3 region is CASSLGGTSGDTQYF. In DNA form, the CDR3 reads TGTGCCAGCAGCTTAGGGGGGACTAGCGGGGATACGCAGTATTTT.

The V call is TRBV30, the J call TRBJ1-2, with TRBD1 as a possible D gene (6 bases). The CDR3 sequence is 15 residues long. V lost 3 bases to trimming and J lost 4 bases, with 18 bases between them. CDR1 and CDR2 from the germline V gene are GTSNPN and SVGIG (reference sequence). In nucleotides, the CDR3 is TGTGCCTGGAGCGAAACCCACCGGGACACCTATGGCTACACCTTC. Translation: CAWSETHRDTYGYTF.

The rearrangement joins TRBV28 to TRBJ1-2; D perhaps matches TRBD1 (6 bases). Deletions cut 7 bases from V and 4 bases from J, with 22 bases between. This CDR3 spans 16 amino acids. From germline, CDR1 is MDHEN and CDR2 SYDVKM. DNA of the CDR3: TGTGCCAGCACCCTGGGGGGCAGGGTGCGGGGCTATGGCTACACCTTC. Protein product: CASTLGGRVRGYGYTF.

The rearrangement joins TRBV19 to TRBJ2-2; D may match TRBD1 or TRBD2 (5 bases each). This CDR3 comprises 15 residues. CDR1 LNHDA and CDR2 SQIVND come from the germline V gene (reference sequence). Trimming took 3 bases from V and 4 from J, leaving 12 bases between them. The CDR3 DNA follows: TGTGCCAGTAGTATTTGGGGACCTAGCACCGGGGAGCTGTTTTTT. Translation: CASSIWGPSTGELFF.

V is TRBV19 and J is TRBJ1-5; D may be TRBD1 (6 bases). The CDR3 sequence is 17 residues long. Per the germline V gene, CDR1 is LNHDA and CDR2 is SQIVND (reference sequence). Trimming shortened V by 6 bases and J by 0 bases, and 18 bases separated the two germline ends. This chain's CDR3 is CASSVKRDTYSNQPQHF. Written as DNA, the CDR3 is TGTGCCAGTAGCGTAAAACGGGACACCTATAGCAATCAGCCCCAGCATTTT.

The CDR3 protein is CASPRLGNTEAFF. The CDR3 nucleotides are TGTGCCAGCCCCAGGCTGGGGAACACTGAAGCTTTCTTT. J is TRBJ1-1 and V is TRBV14; D unresolved. Germline-derived CDR1 and CDR2 are SGHDN and FVKESK. The CDR3 spans 13 residues. Trimming shortened V by 8 bases and J by 1 base, and 11 bases separated the two germline ends.

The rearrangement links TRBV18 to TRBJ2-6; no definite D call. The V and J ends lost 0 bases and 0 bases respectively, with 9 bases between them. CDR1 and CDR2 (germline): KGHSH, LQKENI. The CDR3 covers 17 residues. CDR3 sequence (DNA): TGTGCCAGCTCACCACCACAGCTTTCCTCTGGGGCCAACGTCCTGACTTTC. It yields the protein CASSPPQLSSGANVLTF.

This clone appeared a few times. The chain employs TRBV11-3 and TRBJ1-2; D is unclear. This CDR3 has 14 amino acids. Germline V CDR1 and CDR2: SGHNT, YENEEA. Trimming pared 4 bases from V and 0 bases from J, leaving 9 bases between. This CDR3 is CASSSTGANYGYTF. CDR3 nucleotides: TGTGCCAGCAGCTCGACCGGAGCTAACTATGGCTACACCTTC.

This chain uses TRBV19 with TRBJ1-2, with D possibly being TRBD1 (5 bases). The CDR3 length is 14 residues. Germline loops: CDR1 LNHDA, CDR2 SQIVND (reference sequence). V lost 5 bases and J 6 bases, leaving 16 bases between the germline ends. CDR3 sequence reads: CASSSIQARNGYTF. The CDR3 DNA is TGTGCCAGTAGTTCGATACAGGCCCGAAATGGCTACACCTTC.

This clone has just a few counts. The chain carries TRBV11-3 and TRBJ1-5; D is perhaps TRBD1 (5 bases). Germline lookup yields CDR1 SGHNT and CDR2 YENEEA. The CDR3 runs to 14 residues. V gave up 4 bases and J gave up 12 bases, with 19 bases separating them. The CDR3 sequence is CASSSQLVRGHQHF. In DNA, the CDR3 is TGTGCCAGCAGCTCGCAACTCGTAAGGGGCCACCAGCATTTT.

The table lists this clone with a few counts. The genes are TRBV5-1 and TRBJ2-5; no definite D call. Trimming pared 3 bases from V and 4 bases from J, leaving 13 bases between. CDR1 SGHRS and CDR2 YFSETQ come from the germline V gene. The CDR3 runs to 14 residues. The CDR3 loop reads CASSSFPTGETQYF. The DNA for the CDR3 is TGCGCCAGCAGCTCCTTCCCAACGGGAGAGACCCAGTACTTC.